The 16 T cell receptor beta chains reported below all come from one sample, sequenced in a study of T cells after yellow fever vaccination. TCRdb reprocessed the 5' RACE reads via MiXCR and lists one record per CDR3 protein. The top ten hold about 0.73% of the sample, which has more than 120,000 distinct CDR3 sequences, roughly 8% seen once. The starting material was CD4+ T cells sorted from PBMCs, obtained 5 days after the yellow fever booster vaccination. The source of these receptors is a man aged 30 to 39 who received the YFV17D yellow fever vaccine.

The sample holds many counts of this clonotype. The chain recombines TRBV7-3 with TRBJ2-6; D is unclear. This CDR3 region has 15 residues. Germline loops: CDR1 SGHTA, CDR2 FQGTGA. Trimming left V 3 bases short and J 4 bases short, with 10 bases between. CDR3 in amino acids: CASSLGITGANVLTF. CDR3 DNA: TGTGCCAGCAGCTTGGGGATCACCGGGGCCAACGTCCTGACTTTC.

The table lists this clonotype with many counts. The chain's CDR3 is CASSLAATTTGELFF. DNA of the CDR3: TGTGCCAGCAGCTTAGCGGCTACTACCACCGGGGAGCTGTTTTTT. The V call is TRBV7-2, the J call TRBJ2-2; the D is unclear. The CDR3 consists of 15 residues. V was pared by 0 bases and J by 4 bases, with 9 bases between. CDR1 SGHTA and CDR2 FQGNSA come from the germline V gene.

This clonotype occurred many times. The CDR3 reads CATSRFFRAGTITDTQYF. The CDR3 region has the DNA TGTGCCACCAGCAGATTCTTTAGGGCGGGGACTATCACAGATACGCAGTATTTT. The chain joins TRBV15 to TRBJ2-3; 7 bases are shared with TRBD2. Germline loops: CDR1 LNHNV, CDR2 YYDKDF (reference sequence). The CDR3 sequence is 18 residues long. With 2 bases clipped from V and 2 bases from J, the junction kept 13 bases outside the gene matches.

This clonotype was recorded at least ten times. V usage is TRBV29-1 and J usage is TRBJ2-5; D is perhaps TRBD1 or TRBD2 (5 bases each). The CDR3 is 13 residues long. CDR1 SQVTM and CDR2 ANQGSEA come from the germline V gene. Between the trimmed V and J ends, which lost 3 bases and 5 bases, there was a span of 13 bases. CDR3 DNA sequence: TGCAGCGTTGATCTATGGGGGTCGGAGACCCAGTACTTC. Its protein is CSVDLWGSETQYF. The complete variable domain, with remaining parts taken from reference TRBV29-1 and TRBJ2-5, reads SAVISQKPSRDICQRGTSLTIQCQVDSQVTMMFWYRQQPGQSLTLIATANQGSEATYESGFVIDKFPISRPNLTFSTLTVSNMSPEDSSIYLCSVDLWGSETQYFGPGTRLLVL.

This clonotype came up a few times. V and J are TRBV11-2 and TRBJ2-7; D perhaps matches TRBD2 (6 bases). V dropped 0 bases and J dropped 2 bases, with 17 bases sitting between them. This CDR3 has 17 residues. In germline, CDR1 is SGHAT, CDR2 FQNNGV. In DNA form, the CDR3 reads TGTGCCAGCAGCTTAGAGGCCGGGAGAGAGGAACCCTACGAGCAGTACTTC. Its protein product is CASSLEAGREEPYEQYF. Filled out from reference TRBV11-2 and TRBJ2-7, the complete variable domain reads EAGVAQSPRYKIIEKRQSVAFWCNPISGHATLYWYQQILGQGPKLLIQFQNNGVVDDSQLPKDRFSAERLKGVDSTLKIQPAKLEDSAVYLCASSLEAGREEPYEQYFGPGTRLTVT.

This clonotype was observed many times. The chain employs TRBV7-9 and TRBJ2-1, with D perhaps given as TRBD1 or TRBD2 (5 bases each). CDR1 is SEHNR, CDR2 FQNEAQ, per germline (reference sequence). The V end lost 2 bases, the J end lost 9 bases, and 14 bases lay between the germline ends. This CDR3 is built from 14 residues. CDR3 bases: TGTGCCAGCAGCTTATTAGGGACGCACTCTGAGCAGTTCTTC. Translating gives CASSLLGTHSEQFF.

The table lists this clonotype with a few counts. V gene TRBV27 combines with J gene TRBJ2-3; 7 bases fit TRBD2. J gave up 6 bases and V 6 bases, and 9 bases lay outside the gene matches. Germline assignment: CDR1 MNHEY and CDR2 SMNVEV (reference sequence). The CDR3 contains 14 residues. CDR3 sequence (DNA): TGTGCCAGCAGCCCCCAGCGGGGTGGCGATACGCAGTATTTT. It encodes CASSPQRGGDTQYF.

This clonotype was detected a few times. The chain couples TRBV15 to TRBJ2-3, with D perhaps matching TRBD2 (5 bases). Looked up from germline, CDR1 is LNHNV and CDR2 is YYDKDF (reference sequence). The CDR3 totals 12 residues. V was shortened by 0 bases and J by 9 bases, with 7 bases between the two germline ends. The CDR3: CATSRDLATQYF. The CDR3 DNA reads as TGTGCCACCAGCAGAGATTTAGCGACGCAGTATTTT.

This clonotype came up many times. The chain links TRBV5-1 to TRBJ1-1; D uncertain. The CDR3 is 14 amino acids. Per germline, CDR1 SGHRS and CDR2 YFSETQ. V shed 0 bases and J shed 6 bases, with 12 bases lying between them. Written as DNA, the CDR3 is TGCGCCAGCAGCTTGGTTGTAGGGAAGGCTGAAGCTTTCTTT. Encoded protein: CASSLVVGKAEAFF.

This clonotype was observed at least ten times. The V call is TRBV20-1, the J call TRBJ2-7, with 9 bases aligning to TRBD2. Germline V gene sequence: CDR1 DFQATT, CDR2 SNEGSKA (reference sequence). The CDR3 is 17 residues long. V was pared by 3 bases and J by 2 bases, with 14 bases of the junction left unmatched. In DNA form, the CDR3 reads TGCAGTGCTAGCGGGGCCCCCGGGCTAGCGGGGCCCTACGAGCAGTACTTC. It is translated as CSASGAPGLAGPYEQYF.

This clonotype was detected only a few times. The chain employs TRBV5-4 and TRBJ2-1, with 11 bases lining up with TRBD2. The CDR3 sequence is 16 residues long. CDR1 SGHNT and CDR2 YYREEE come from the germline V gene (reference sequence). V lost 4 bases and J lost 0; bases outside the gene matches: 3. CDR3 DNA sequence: TGTGCCAGCAGCCCTAGCGGGAGGAGCTCCTACAATGAGCAGTTCTTC. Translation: CASSPSGRSSYNEQFF.

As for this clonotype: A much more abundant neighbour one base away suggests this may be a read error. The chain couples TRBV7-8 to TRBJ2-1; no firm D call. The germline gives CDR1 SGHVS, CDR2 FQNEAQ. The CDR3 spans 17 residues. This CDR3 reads CASRLSARSSSYNEQFF. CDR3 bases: TGTGCCAGCCGCTTATCTGCGCGGTCGAGCTCCTACAATGAGCAGTTCTTC.

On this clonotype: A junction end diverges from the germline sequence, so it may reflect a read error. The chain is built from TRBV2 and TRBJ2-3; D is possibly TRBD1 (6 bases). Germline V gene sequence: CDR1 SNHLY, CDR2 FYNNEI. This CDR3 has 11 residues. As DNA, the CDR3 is TGTTCCAGCAGGGGTCCTGATACGCAGTATTTT. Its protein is CSSRGPDTQYF.

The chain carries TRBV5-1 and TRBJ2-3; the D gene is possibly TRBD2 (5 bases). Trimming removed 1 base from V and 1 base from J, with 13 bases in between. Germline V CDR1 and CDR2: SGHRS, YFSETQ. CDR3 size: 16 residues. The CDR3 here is CASSLHPGTGTDTQYF. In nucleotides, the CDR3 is TGCGCCAGCAGCTTGCACCCGGGAACGGGCACAGATACGCAGTATTTT.

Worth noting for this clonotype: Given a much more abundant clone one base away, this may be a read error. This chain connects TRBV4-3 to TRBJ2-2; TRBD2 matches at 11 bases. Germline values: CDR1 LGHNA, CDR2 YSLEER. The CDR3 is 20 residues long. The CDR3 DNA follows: TGCGCCAGCAGCCAACTGGAGGCTAGCGGGAGGAGGGCGAACACCGAGGAGCTGTTTTTT. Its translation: CASSQLEASGRRANTEELFF.

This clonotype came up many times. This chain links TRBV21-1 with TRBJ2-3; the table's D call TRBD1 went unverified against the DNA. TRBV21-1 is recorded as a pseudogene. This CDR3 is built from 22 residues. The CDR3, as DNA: TGTGCCAGCTTCACAGGGTCCCGTTTGATTCCCGCGTTTGGAGGGAAGGCAGATACGCAGTATTTT. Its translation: CASFTGSRLIPAFGGKADTQYF.